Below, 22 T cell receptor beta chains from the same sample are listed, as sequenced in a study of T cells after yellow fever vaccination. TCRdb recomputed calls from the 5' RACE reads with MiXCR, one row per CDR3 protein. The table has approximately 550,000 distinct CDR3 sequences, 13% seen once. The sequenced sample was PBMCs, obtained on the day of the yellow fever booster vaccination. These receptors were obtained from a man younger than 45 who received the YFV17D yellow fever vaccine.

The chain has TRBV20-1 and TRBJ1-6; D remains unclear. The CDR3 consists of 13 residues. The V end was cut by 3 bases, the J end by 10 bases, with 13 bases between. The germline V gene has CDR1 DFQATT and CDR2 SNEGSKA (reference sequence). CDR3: CSASYRGGSPLHF. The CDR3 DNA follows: TGCAGTGCTAGTTACAGAGGAGGCTCACCCCTCCACTTT.

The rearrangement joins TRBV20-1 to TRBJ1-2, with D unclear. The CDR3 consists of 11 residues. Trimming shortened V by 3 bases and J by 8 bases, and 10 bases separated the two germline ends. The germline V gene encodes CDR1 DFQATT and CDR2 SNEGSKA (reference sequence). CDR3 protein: CSASFGLGYTF. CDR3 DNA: TGCAGTGCTAGTTTTGGACTCGGCTACACCTTC.

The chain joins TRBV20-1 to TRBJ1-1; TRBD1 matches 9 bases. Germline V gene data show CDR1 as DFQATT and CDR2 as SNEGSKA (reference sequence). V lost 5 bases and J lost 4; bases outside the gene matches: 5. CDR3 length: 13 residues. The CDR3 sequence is CSAPTTGGTEAFF. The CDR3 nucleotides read TGCAGTGCTCCCACGACAGGGGGCACTGAAGCTTTCTTT.

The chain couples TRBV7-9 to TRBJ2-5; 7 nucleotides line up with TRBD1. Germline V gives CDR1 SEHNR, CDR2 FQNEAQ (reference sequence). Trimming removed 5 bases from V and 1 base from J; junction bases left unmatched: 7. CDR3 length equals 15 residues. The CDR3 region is CASSPGQVAQETQYF. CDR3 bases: TGTGCCAGCAGCCCCGGACAGGTTGCCCAAGAGACCCAGTACTTC.

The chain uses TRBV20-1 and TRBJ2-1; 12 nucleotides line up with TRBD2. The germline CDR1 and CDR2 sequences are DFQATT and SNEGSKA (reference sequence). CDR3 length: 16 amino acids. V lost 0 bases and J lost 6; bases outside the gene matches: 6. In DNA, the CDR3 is TGCAGTGCTAGAGAGGCCCTAGCGGGAGGGCTCAATGAGCAGTTCTTC. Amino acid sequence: CSAREALAGGLNEQFF.

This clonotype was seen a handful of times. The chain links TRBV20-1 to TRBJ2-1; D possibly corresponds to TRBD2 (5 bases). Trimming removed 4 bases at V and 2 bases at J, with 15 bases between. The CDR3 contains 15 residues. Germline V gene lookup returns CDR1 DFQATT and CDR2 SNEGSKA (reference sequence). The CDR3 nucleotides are TGCAGTGCTACGGAGGCGGGTGGCACCTACAATGAGCAGTTCTTC. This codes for CSATEAGGTYNEQFF.

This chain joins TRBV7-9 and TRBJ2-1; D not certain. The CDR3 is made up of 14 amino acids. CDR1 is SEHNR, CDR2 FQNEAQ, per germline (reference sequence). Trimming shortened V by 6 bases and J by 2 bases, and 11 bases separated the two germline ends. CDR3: CASRPSLAYNEQFF. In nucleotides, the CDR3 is TGTGCCAGCAGACCTAGTTTAGCCTACAATGAGCAGTTCTTC.

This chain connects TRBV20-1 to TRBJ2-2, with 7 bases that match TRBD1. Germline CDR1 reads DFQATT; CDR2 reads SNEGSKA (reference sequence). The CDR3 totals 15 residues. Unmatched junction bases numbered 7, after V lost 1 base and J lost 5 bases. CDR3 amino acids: CSARGSGTVTGELFF. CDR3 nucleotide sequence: TGCAGTGCTAGAGGGTCCGGGACAGTAACCGGGGAGCTGTTTTTT.

The CDR3 sequence: CASRGAGGGADTQYF. In DNA, the CDR3 is TGTGCCAGCAGAGGCGCGGGAGGAGGAGCAGATACGCAGTATTTT. This rearrangement joins TRBV28 to TRBJ2-3, with TRBD2 identical over 8 bases. Germline lookup yields CDR1 MDHEN and CDR2 SYDVKM. The V and J ends lost 6 bases and 4 bases, in that order; junction bases with no gene match: 9. The CDR3 loop spans 15 amino acids.

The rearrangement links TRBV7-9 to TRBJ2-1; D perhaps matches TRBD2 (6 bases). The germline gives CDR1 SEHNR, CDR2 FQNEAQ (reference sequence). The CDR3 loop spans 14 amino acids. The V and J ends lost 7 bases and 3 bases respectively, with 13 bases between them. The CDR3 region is CASTRGGFYNEQFF. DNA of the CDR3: TGTGCCAGCACGAGAGGAGGGTTCTACAATGAGCAGTTCTTC.

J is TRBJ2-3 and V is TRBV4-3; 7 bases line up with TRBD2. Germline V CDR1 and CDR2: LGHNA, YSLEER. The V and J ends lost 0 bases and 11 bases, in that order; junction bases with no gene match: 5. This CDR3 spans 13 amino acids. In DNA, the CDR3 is TGCGCCAGCAGCCAAGATGGGGTAGCGGGGCAGTATTTT. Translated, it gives CASSQDGVAGQYF.

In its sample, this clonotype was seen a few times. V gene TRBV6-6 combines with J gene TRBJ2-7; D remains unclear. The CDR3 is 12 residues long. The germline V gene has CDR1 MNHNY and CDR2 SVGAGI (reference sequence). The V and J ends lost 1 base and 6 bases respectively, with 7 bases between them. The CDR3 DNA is TGTGCCAGCAGTTACTTGGCCTCCGAGCAGTACTTC. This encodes CASSYLASEQYF.

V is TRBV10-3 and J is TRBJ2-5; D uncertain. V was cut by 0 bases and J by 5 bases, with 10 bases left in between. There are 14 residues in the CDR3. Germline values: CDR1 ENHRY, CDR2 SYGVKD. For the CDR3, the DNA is TGTGCCATCAGTGAGTCGGGCTCGAGGGAGACCCAGTACTTC. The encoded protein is CAISESGSRETQYF.

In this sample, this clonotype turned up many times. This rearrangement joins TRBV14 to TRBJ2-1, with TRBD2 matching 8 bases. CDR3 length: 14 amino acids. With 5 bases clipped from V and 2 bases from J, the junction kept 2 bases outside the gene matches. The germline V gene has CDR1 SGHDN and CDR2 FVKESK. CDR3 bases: TGTGCCAGCAGCTCAGCGGGAGCCTACAATGAGCAGTTCTTC. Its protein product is CASSSAGAYNEQFF.

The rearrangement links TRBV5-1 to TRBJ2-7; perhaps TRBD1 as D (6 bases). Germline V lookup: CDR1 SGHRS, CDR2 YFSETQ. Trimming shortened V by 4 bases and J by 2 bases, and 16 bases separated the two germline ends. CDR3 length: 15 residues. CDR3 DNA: TGCGCCAGCAGCGAAGAAGGACAGAGAGCCTACGAGCAGTACTTC. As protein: CASSEEGQRAYEQYF. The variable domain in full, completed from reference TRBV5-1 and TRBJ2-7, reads KAGVTQTPRYLIKTRGQQVTLSCSPISGHRSVSWYQQTPGQGLQFLFEYFSETQRNKGNFPGRFSGRQFSNSRSEMNVSTLELGDSALYLCASSEEGQRAYEQYFGPGTRLTVT.

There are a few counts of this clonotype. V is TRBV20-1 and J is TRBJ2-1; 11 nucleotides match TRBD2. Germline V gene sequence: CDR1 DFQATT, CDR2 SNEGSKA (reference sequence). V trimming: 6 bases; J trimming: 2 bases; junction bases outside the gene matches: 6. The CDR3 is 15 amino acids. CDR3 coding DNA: TGCAGTGCAAAACTGACTAGCGGGACCTACAATGAGCAGTTCTTC. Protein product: CSAKLTSGTYNEQFF.

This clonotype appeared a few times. CDR3 sequence: CASSLGDYPGELFF. CDR3 sequence (DNA): TGCGCCAGCAGCTTGGGAGACTACCCTGGGGAGCTGTTTTTT. The chain has TRBV5-1 and TRBJ2-2; D may be TRBD2 (5 bases). This CDR3 has 14 residues. Trimming pared 0 bases from V and 8 bases from J, leaving 11 bases between. CDR1 SGHRS and CDR2 YFSETQ come from the germline V gene.

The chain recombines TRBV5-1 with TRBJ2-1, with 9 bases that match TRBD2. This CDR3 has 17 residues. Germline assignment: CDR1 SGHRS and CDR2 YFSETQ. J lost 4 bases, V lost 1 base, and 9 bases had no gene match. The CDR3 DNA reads TGCGCCAGCAGCTTGCGATTAGCGGGAGCCTTATACAATGAGCAGTTCTTC. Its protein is CASSLRLAGALYNEQFF.

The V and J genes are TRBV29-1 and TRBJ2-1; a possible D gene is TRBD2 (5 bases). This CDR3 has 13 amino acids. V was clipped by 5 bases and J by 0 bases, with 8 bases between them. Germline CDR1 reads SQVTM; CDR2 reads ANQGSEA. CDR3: CSVRAGSYNEQFF. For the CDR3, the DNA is TGCAGCGTTCGTGCGGGCTCCTACAATGAGCAGTTCTTC.

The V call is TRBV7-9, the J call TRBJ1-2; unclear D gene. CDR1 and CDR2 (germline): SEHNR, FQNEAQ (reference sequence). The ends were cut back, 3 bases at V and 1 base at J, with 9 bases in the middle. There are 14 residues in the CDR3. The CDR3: CASSLSEFNYGYTF. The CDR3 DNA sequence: TGTGCCAGCAGCTTGTCAGAATTTAACTATGGCTACACCTTC.

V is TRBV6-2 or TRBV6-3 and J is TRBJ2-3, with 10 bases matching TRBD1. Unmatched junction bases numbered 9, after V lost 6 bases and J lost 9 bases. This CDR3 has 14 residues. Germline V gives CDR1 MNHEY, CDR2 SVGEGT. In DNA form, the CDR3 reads TGTGCCAGCAGCGGGACAGGGGTTTATGGGACGCAGTATTTT. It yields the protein CASSGTGVYGTQYF.

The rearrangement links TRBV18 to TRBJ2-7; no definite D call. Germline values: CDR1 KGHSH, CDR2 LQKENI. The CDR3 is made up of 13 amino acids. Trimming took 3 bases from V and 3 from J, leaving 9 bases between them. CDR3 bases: TGTGCCAGCTCACCCAATACAGTCTACGAGCAGTACTTC. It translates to CASSPNTVYEQYF.